The next 29 T cell receptor beta chains were all read from a single sample in a study of CD8 T cells in ankylosing spondylitis. Study-wide results and caveats: In ankylosing spondylitis blood, a motif of roughly 8 highly homologous TCR beta variants appeared characteristic.

Their target antigens are unknown. TCRdb independently ran MiXCR on the 5' RACE reads; one entry per CDR3 protein. The sample lists roughly 470,000 distinct CDR3 sequences, roughly 25% occurring once. Sequenced sample: blood, either unsorted or a sorted T cell fraction (not recorded which). The receptors originated from a male donor with ankylosing spondylitis.

The CDR3 nucleotides are TGCAGTGCTATCGGGACAGCCGATAACGAGCAGTACTTC. Its translation is CSAIGTADNEQYF. This chain joins TRBV20-1 and TRBJ2-7, with 7 bases that match TRBD1. Trimming cost V 4 bases and J 5 bases; bases outside gene matches: 8. CDR1 and CDR2 from the germline V gene are DFQATT and SNEGSKA (reference sequence). The CDR3 sequence is 13 residues long.

The V gene is TRBV19, the J gene TRBJ2-1, with TRBD2 identical over 8 bases. Trimming removed 6 bases from V and 4 bases from J; junction bases left unmatched: 11. This CDR3 is 16 amino acids long. Germline-derived CDR1 and CDR2 are LNHDA and SQIVND (reference sequence). The chain's CDR3 is CASRPRSSGEYNEQFF. CDR3 nucleotides: TGTGCCAGTAGACCTCGAAGTAGCGGGGAATACAATGAGCAGTTCTTC. The whole variable domain, remainder taken from reference TRBV19 and TRBJ2-1, is DGGITQSPKYLFRKEGQNVTLSCEQNLNHDAMYWYRQDPGQGLRLIYYSQIVNDFQKGDIAEGYSVSREKKESFPLTVTSAQKNPTAFYLCASRPRSSGEYNEQFFGPGTRLTVL.

This clonotype was seen a few times. V gene TRBV5-1 combines with J gene TRBJ1-2; D unclear. Germline CDR1 and CDR2: SGHRS and YFSETQ. V lost 0 bases and J lost 4, with 7 bases in between. The CDR3 contains 13 residues. The CDR3 DNA follows: TGCGCCAGCAGCTTGGATCCCAGCTATGGCTACACCTTC. This sequence encodes CASSLDPSYGYTF.

The rearrangement links TRBV24-1 to TRBJ2-1; D not certain. Germline-derived CDR1 and CDR2 are KGHDR and SFDVKD. The CDR3 is 13 amino acids. Trimming removed 7 bases at V and 4 bases at J, with 10 bases between. CDR3 bases: TGTGCCACCAGGGTCCCCTTGTACAATGAGCAGTTCTTC. This gives the protein CATRVPLYNEQFF.

V gene TRBV12-3 or TRBV12-4 combines with J gene TRBJ1-6, with 8 bases that match TRBD1. V was pared by 6 bases and J by 10 bases, with 8 bases of the junction left unmatched. This CDR3 region has 14 residues. The CDR3 DNA is TGTGCCAGCAGCCCGACAGGGGTTGGCTCACCCCTCCACTTT. Translated: CASSPTGVGSPLHF.

The V gene is TRBV5-6, the J gene TRBJ1-2, with 7 nucleotides matching TRBD1. Germline lookup yields CDR1 SGHDT and CDR2 YYEEEE. The CDR3 loop spans 15 amino acids. V lost 3 bases to trimming and J lost 0 bases; unmatched junction nucleotides: 5. CDR3 protein: CASSSRTGTNYGYTF. CDR3 coding DNA: TGTGCCAGCAGCTCAAGGACAGGAACTAACTATGGCTACACCTTC.

This clonotype was seen a few times. The gene calls are TRBV10-3 and TRBJ2-1; a weak D match, TRBD2 (5 bases). With 0 bases removed from V and 0 bases from J, the gap between germline ends came to 6 bases. Germline loops: CDR1 ENHRY, CDR2 SYGVKD. This CDR3 region has 15 residues. In DNA, the CDR3 is TGTGCCATCAGTGAGTCGGCGGGCTCCTACAATGAGCAGTTCTTC. It specifies CAISESAGSYNEQFF.

V is TRBV11-3 and J is TRBJ2-4; 8 bases agree with TRBD2. Germline assignment: CDR1 SGHNT and CDR2 YENEEA. The length of the CDR3 is 12 residues. V was clipped by 6 bases and J by 6 bases; unmatched bases: 1. In DNA form, the CDR3 reads TGTGCCAGCAGTCGGGAGGGAAACATTCAGTACTTC. Translated: CASSREGNIQYF.

A few counts support this clonotype. This chain uses TRBV3-1 with TRBJ2-7; a weak D match, TRBD1 (5 bases). Deletions cut 1 base from V and 3 bases from J, with 7 bases between. Looked up from germline, CDR1 is LGHDT and CDR2 is YNNKEL (reference sequence). The CDR3 is 13 amino acids. The CDR3 DNA sequence: TGTGCCAGCAGCCAAGGGGGCCGCTACGAGCAGTACTTC. Residues: CASSQGGRYEQYF.

The chain recombines TRBV6-1 with TRBJ1-6; D perhaps matches TRBD1 (6 bases). This CDR3 region has 14 residues. Germline loops: CDR1 MNHNS, CDR2 SASEGT. The V end was cut by 5 bases, the J end by 7 bases, with 12 bases between. In DNA form, the CDR3 reads TGTGCCAGCAGTACAGGGATAATGAATTCACCCCTCCACTTT. Protein: CASSTGIMNSPLHF.

Here the CDR3 reads CASSLDLRGMDEQYV. The CDR3 DNA reads as TGTGCCAGCAGCTTAGATTTAAGGGGGATGGACGAGCAGTACGTC. The genes are TRBV11-2 and TRBJ2-7; tentative D call: TRBD1 (6 bases). The CDR3 has 15 amino acids. Germline CDR1 reads SGHAT; CDR2 reads FQNNGV. V lost 0 bases and J lost 5, with 14 bases in between.

V gene TRBV7-2 combines with J gene TRBJ2-7, with D hard to call. The germline V gene encodes CDR1 SGHTA and CDR2 FQGNSA. This CDR3 spans 15 amino acids. V dropped 5 bases and J dropped 0 bases, with 14 bases sitting between them. The CDR3 protein is CASSPSWQFSYEQYF. The CDR3 region has the DNA TGTGCCAGCAGCCCTTCGTGGCAGTTCTCCTACGAGCAGTACTTC.

This clonotype was seen repeatedly, ten times or more. This chain connects TRBV5-1 to TRBJ2-2, with D possibly TRBD1 on 6 matching bases. Germline-derived CDR1 and CDR2 are SGHRS and YFSETQ. Trimming took 3 bases from V and 5 from J, leaving 8 bases between them. This CDR3 has 13 amino acids. The CDR3: CASSSQGTGELFF. The CDR3 region has the DNA TGCGCCAGCAGCTCACAGGGAACCGGGGAGCTGTTTTTT.

This clonotype was detected only a few times. The chain joins TRBV3-1 to TRBJ2-1; unclear D gene. The V end was cut by 0 bases, the J end by 3 bases, with 6 bases between. Germline CDR1 LGHDT, CDR2 YNNKEL (reference sequence). This CDR3 spans 14 amino acids. The CDR3 region has the DNA TGTGCCAGCAGCCAAGATAACTACTACAATGAGCAGTTCTTC. This codes for CASSQDNYYNEQFF.

This clonotype was seen more than once but under ten times. The genes are TRBV5-1 and TRBJ2-1, with 7 bases lining up with TRBD1. The germline gives CDR1 SGHRS, CDR2 YFSETQ. V lost 4 bases to trimming and J lost 2 bases; unmatched junction nucleotides: 6. The CDR3 is 15 amino acids. The CDR3 DNA reads as TGCGCCAGCAGCCGTAAACAGGGGCCCTACAATGAGCAGTTCTTC. This gives the protein CASSRKQGPYNEQFF.

This clonotype was counted between two and nine times. The V gene is TRBV24-1, the J gene TRBJ1-5, with D unclear. The CDR3 covers 13 residues. Trimming left V 1 base short and J 7 bases short, with 7 bases between. Germline CDR1 is KGHDR and CDR2 is SFDVKD. Here the CDR3 DNA reads TGTGCCACCAGTGATTTATCTGAGCAGCCCCAGCATTTT. Translated: CATSDLSEQPQHF.

This clonotype was seen only a few times. The chain recombines TRBV7-9 with TRBJ1-4, with TRBD1 matching 7 bases. CDR3 length: 15 amino acids. The V gene's germline CDR1 is SEHNR and CDR2 FQNEAQ (reference sequence). With 4 bases clipped from V and 4 bases from J, the junction kept 6 bases outside the gene matches. The CDR3 DNA reads TGTGCCAGCAGCTCCGCGGGACAGCTTAATGAAAAACTGTTTTTT. Its translation: CASSSAGQLNEKLFF.

This clonotype was seen more than once but under ten times. The chain recombines TRBV12-3 or TRBV12-4 with TRBJ1-5; D uncertain. The V gene lost 2 bases and the J gene lost 7 bases, with 6 bases spanning the gap. This CDR3 has 12 amino acids. The DNA of the CDR3 is TGTGCCAGCAGTTTATTTTCCCAGCCCCAGCATTTT. It encodes CASSLFSQPQHF.

The chain recombines TRBV20-1 with TRBJ2-5; 7 bases map to TRBD2. Germline CDR1 reads DFQATT; CDR2 reads SNEGSKA (reference sequence). This CDR3 comprises 13 residues. Germline trimming cut 8 bases from V and 0 bases from J; bases unmatched to any gene: 6. The DNA of the CDR3 is TGCAGTCAGGGTAGCGGGCACCAAGAGACCCAGTACTTC. It translates to CSQGSGHQETQYF.

The chain couples TRBV5-8 to TRBJ2-7, with D possibly being TRBD1 (5 bases). Between the trimmed V and J ends, which lost 5 bases and 2 bases, there was a span of 17 bases. CDR1 SGHTS and CDR2 YDEGEE come from the germline V gene. This CDR3 comprises 15 residues. CDR3 loop: CASRHRTRTPYEQYF. The CDR3 region has the DNA TGTGCCAGCAGGCACAGGACCCGGACCCCCTACGAGCAGTACTTC.

This clonotype was found many times. The chain couples TRBV11-2 to TRBJ1-2, with TRBD1 matching 7 bases. The germline V gene encodes CDR1 SGHAT and CDR2 FQNNGV. The CDR3 runs 16 residues. Unmatched junction bases numbered 12, after V lost 2 bases and J lost 6 bases. CDR3: CASSLNPMTGKNGYTF. CDR3 bases: TGTGCCAGCAGCTTAAACCCGATGACAGGGAAGAATGGCTACACCTTC.

CDR3 bases: TGTGCCATCAGTGATGGGGGGCCGGCCCGGAAGGCTAACTATGGCTACACCTTC. Translated, it gives CAISDGGPARKANYGYTF. V usage is TRBV10-3 and J usage is TRBJ1-2, with D possibly matching TRBD1 (6 bases). The CDR3 length is 18 residues. The germline CDR1 and CDR2 sequences are ENHRY and SYGVKD. V gave up 3 bases and J gave up 0 bases, with 20 bases separating them.

V gene TRBV4-2 combines with J gene TRBJ2-3; 11 bases line up with TRBD2. Germline V lookup: CDR1 LGHNA, CDR2 YNFKEQ. The CDR3 is made up of 21 amino acids. Losses at the gene ends were 0 bases for V and 5 bases for J; bases not matched to a gene: 19. CDR3 amino acids: CASSQEKRRSGLADPGDTQYF. The CDR3 nucleotides read TGTGCCAGCAGCCAAGAAAAGAGAAGATCGGGACTAGCGGACCCGGGAGATACGCAGTATTTT.

This clonotype was seen more than once but under ten times. The V gene is TRBV20-1, the J gene TRBJ2-1, with 16 bases aligning to TRBD2. V dropped 6 bases and J dropped 4; count of bases not matched to a gene: 12. Germline CDR1 DFQATT, CDR2 SNEGSKA (reference sequence). The CDR3 runs to 18 residues. The CDR3 loop reads CSATGTSGRVGRYNEQFF. As DNA, the CDR3 is TGCAGTGCAACCGGGACTAGCGGGAGGGTGGGGCGTTACAATGAGCAGTTCTTC.

The chain joins TRBV7-2 to TRBJ2-1; D gene uncertain. V lost 2 bases to trimming and J lost 5 bases, with 7 bases between them. There are 13 residues in the CDR3. Germline assignment: CDR1 SGHTA and CDR2 FQGNSA. CDR3 sequence: CASSLPKDNEQFF. Here the CDR3 DNA reads TGTGCCAGCAGCTTACCGAAGGACAATGAGCAGTTCTTC.

The V gene is TRBV20-1, the J gene TRBJ2-1; TRBD1 or TRBD2 may be the D gene (5 bases each). CDR3 length: 14 residues. The ends were cut back, 3 bases at V and 5 bases at J, with 14 bases in the middle. Germline CDR1 and CDR2: DFQATT and SNEGSKA (reference sequence). CDR3: CSASPGRGHNEQFF. The CDR3 bases are TGCAGTGCTAGTCCGGGCCGGGGACACAATGAGCAGTTCTTC.

This clonotype was recorded many times. The CDR3 spells CASSQMEGNEQFF. The CDR3 coding sequence is TGTGCCAGCAGCCAAATGGAGGGGAATGAGCAGTTCTTC. The chain is built from TRBV7-6 and TRBJ2-1, with a weak D call TRBD2 (6 bases). Germline loops: CDR1 SGHVS, CDR2 FNYEAQ. The CDR3 covers 13 residues. The V end lost 5 bases, the J end lost 7 bases, and 12 bases lay between the germline ends.

V gene TRBV12-3 or TRBV12-4 combines with J gene TRBJ2-7; TRBD1 aligns across 12 bases. CDR3 length equals 15 residues. V was pared by 5 bases and J by 6 bases, with 8 bases of the junction left unmatched. The CDR3 reads CASSRSGTGGGEQYF. CDR3 nucleotide sequence: TGTGCCAGCAGTCGTTCCGGGACAGGGGGCGGCGAGCAGTACTTC.

This clonotype appeared many times. The chain is built from TRBV6-2 or TRBV6-3 and TRBJ1-5; D not certain. Germline CDR1 reads MNHEY; CDR2 reads SVGEGT. Trimming removed 4 bases at V and 2 bases at J, with 6 bases between. This CDR3 is built from 13 residues. The CDR3 DNA reads as TGTGCCAGCAGTTGGGGAGGCAATCAGCCCCAGCATTTT. This encodes CASSWGGNQPQHF.